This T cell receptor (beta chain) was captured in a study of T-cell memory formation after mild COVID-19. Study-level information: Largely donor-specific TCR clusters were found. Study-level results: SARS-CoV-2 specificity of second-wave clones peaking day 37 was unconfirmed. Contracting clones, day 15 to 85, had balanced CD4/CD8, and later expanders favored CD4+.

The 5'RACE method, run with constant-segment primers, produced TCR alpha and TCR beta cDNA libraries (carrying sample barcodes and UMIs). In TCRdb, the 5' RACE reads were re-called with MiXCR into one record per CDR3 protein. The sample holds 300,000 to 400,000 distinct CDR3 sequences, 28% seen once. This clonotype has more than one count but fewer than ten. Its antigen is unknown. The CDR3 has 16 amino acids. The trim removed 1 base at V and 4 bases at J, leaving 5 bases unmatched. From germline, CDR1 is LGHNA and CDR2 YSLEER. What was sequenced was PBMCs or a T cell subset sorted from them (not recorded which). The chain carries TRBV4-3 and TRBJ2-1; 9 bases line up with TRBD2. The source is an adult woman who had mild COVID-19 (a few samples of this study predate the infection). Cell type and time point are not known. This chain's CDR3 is CASSQGLAGGYNEQFF. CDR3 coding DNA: TGCGCCAGCAGCCAAGGCTTGGCGGGAGGGTACAATGAGCAGTTCTTC.